This TCR beta chain was obtained from a study of blood T cell repertoires in COVID-19. TCRdb's table, derived via immunoSEQ multiplex PCR, lists solely in-frame clones and lacks some. This sample carries approximately 390,000 clones, 88% of them seen once, and the ten largest clones take more than 2%. CDR1 and CDR2 (germline): SNHLY, FYNNEI. The CDR3 covers 18 residues. Trimming at V came to 1 base and at J to 7 bases, leaving 10 bases not matched to a gene. The sequencing input was PBMCs or T cells enriched from blood (not recorded which). V usage is TRBV2 and J usage is TRBJ2-2, with 12 nucleotides matching TRBD1. The TCR comes from a woman between 35 and 50 years old with acute COVID-19. CDR3: CASSEDPRDRGLGGELFF. Written as DNA, the CDR3 is TGTGCCAGCAGTGAAGACCCCCGGGACAGGGGGCTTGGCGGGGAGCTGTTTTTT.